The source of this T cell receptor (beta chain) is a study of blood T cell repertoires in COVID-19. This clone was counted only a few times. Sequencing used immunoSEQ multiplex PCR; TCRdb keeps in-frame clones, though not all of them. The sample shows 75,000 to 100,000 clones, about four fifths of them seen only once. The material sequenced was peripheral blood. The TCR originated in a woman of 80 years or more with acute or convalescent COVID-19.

The CDR3 region has the DNA TGTGCCAGCAGCCTCGGACTAGCGGGTGCTACCTACGAGCAGTACTTC. It yields the protein CASSLGLAGATYEQYF. This chain joins TRBV7-6 and TRBJ2-7; 11 bases align to TRBD2. Germline assignment: CDR1 SGHVS and CDR2 FNYEAQ. Germline trimming cut 5 bases from V and 2 bases from J; bases unmatched to any gene: 8. This CDR3 is built from 16 residues.